The rows below give T cell receptor beta chains drawn from one sample of a study of OX40 agonist ivuxolimab in advanced cancers. Produced via immunoSEQ multiplex PCR; TCRdb's table is partial and in-frame only. Counted here are 50,000 to 60,000 clones, around 86% occurring once; the ten biggest clones make up approximately 0.99%. Sequencing was performed on CD4+ or CD8+ T cells sorted from blood, taken in a trial of the OX40 agonist ivuxolimab. The receptors stem from an adult with an advanced solid tumor such as melanoma, head and neck, liver or kidney cancer. The CDR3 runs from the conserved cysteine through the conserved F or W. D genes are given only for firm matches. Some rows mark clone size as missing; the rest say once, few, many or name a class of expanded clone.

cdr3_nt cdr3_aa d_call clone_size j_call v_call
TGTGCCAGCAGTCTCTTAGGGCTGGGGGGGGAAAAACTGTTTTTT CASSLLGLGGEKLFF . . TRBJ1-4 TRBV27
TGCGCCAGCAGCCAGGGCTGGGCGGGAGTTTCCTCCTACGAGCAGTACTTC CASSQGWAGVSSYEQYF TRBD2 . TRBJ2-7 TRBV4-1
TGTGCCACCAGCAGGGTTAGCGGGAGTGGGGAAGATACGCAGTATTTT CATSRVSGSGEDTQYF TRBD2 . TRBJ2-3 TRBV15
TGTGCCAGCAGCTTAGTGGGAGCCTACGAGCAGTACTTC CASSLVGAYEQYF . . TRBJ2-7 TRBV7-9
TGTGCCAGCTCACAAGCCTACACCGCGGAGCTGTTTTTT CASSQAYTAELFF . . TRBJ2-2 TRBV18
TGTGCCAGCAGCACACGGACAGGGTATGGAAACACCATATATTTT CASSTRTGYGNTIYF TRBD1 . TRBJ1-3 TRBV7-8
TGTGCCAGCAGCCAAGGGTACTCTGGAAACACCATATATTTT CASSQGYSGNTIYF . few TRBJ1-3 TRBV14
TGTGCCTGGGGGGGGTTTGATACGCAGTATTTT CAWGGFDTQYF . once TRBJ2-3 TRBV30
TGTGCCAGCAGCTTAGGACGGGGGGCCTACGAGCAGTACTTC CASSLGRGAYEQYF TRBD2 . TRBJ2-7 TRBV7-2
TGTGCCAGCAGCTTGGACAGGGGGTCGGGGGCCAACGTCCTGACTTTC CASSLDRGSGANVLTF TRBD1 . TRBJ2-6 TRBV7-8
TGCGCCAGCAGCTTCGACCGTTCCAGGGGAACGAGGGCCGGGGAGCTGTTTTTT CASSFDRSRGTRAGELFF . . TRBJ2-2 TRBV5-1
TGTGCCAGCACGCCCGGGACTAGCGGGAAAGAGCAGTACTTC CASTPGTSGKEQYF TRBD2 . TRBJ2-7 TRBV7-2
TGTGCCAGCAGCTTATCGCTAGCGGGTTACACCGGGGAGCTGTTTTTT CASSLSLAGYTGELFF TRBD2 . TRBJ2-2 TRBV7-2
TGTGCCAGCAGAGGACAGGGTCTTAACGAGCAGTACTTC CASRGQGLNEQYF TRBD1 . TRBJ2-7 TRBV28
TGCAGCGTTGATGAGACCGGCTGGGAGACCCAGTACTTC CSVDETGWETQYF . . TRBJ2-5 TRBV29-1
TGTGCCAGCAGCCTGGGACAGCAAAATTCACCCCTCCACTTT CASSLGQQNSPLHF TRBD1 . TRBJ1-6 TRBV11-3
TGCGCCAGCAGCCCAGTTGGGGGTTCGAGCTCCTACGAGCAGTACTTC CASSPVGGSSSYEQYF . . TRBJ2-7 TRBV5-1